A selection of T cell receptor beta chains follows, all from one sample in a study of blood T cell repertoires in COVID-19. Libraries were prepared by immunoSEQ multiplex PCR; TCRdb keeps only in-frame clonotypes and omits some of them. The data show roughly 250,000 clones, around 81% seen once. Sequencing was performed on peripheral blood. These receptors originate from a woman in her sixties or seventies with active or convalescent COVID-19. The CDR3 runs from the conserved cysteine through the conserved F or W. The order of the fields is J gene, clone size, D gene, V gene, CDR3 DNA, CDR3 protein. The D gene is left open where the match is weak. Some rows mark clone size as missing; the rest say once, few, many or name a class of expanded clone.

TRBJ1-1	.	.	TRBV7-9	TGTGCCAGCAGCTCTTACAGGGTGGCTGAAGCTTTCTTT	CASSSYRVAEAFF
TRBJ2-1	.	TRBD1	TRBV10-3	TGTGCCATCAGTGCACCTACAGGGGGTCCGAATTACAATGAGCAGTTCTTC	CAISAPTGGPNYNEQFF
TRBJ1-2	once	.	TRBV7-9	TGTGCCAGCAGCGCGACCGTCGAGGGCTATGGCTACACCTTC	CASSATVEGYGYTF
TRBJ1-1	.	TRBD1	TRBV27	TGTGCCAGCAGTCTGCGACAGGGCATCGGGGCTTTCTTT	CASSLRQGIGAFF
TRBJ1-5	once	TRBD1	TRBV12-5	TGTGCTAGTGGTTTGGGCCGGACAGGGCTCCTAAGGGATAGCAATCAGCCCCAGCATTTT	CASGLGRTGLLRDSNQPQHF
TRBJ2-7	once	.	TRBV4-3	TGCGCCAGCAGCCAAGATAGCGGCCCCAGCTCCTACGAGCAGTACTTC	CASSQDSGPSSYEQYF
TRBJ2-5	.	TRBD2	TRBV5-1	TGCGCCAGCGGGGAGGGACTATTAAGAGAAACCCAGTACTTC	CASGEGLLRETQYF
TRBJ1-1	few	.	TRBV10-1	TGCGCCAGCAGAGCTAGTGGCTGGACTGAAGCTTTCTTT	CASRASGWTEAFF
TRBJ1-2	.	.	TRBV19	TGTGCCAGTCAGGCGGGGTTCCCCGACTATGGCTACACCTTC	CASQAGFPDYGYTF
TRBJ2-7	.	.	TRBV29-1	TGCAGCGTTGAAGATTTCAGGGACTACGAGCAGTACTTC	CSVEDFRDYEQYF
TRBJ1-5	.	TRBD1	TRBV6-1	TGTGCCAGCAGTGAGCAGGGGACAGCCAATCAGCCCCAGCATTTT	CASSEQGTANQPQHF
TRBJ2-7	.	.	TRBV28	TGTGCCAGCACTATAATTGGGGGGTACGAGCAGTACTTC	CASTIIGGYEQYF
TRBJ1-5	.	TRBD1	TRBV6-2/TRBV6-3	TGTGCCAGCAGTTACAGGACAGGGGCGGGCAATCAGCCCCAGCATTTT	CASSYRTGAGNQPQHF
TRBJ2-7	many	.	TRBV6-5	TGTGCCAGCAGTTACGACCGCGGGGTTTCCTACGAGCAGTACTTC	CASSYDRGVSYEQYF
TRBJ2-2	.	TRBD2	TRBV5-5	TGTGCCAGCAGCCCGACGGTTGGGAGGGTGGATACCGGGGAGCTGTTTTTT	CASSPTVGRVDTGELFF
TRBJ1-6	.	.	TRBV11-2	TGTGCCAGCAGCTTAGGACAGGTTAACTATTCACCCCTCCACTTT	CASSLGQVNYSPLHF
TRBJ2-3	.	.	TRBV2	TGTGCCAGCAGTGCACTTCTCACCTCAGATACGCAGTATTTT	CASSALLTSDTQYF
TRBJ2-3	.	TRBD2	TRBV27	TGTGCCAGCAGTCCCTACGTTAGCGGGGGGGCCACAGATACGCAGTATTTT	CASSPYVSGGATDTQYF
TRBJ2-3	.	.	TRBV5-5	TGTGCCAGCAGCTTGCAGTTGGTAAGGCTAGCCGGAGATACGCAGTATTTT	CASSLQLVRLAGDTQYF
TRBJ2-3	.	.	TRBV4-3	TGCGCCAGCAGCCCAACAGTCGGTGGAGGGGATACGCAGTATTTT	CASSPTVGGGDTQYF
TRBJ1-1	.	.	TRBV18	TGTGCCAGCTCACCAAATCGACAGAACACTGAAGCTTTCTTT	CASSPNRQNTEAFF
TRBJ1-1	few	TRBD1	TRBV7-9	TGTGCCAGCAGCCCCCGACAGGGCCTCACTGAAGCTTTCTTT	CASSPRQGLTEAFF
TRBJ2-7	.	.	TRBV11-2	TGTGCCAGCGCAGGCCCGTCAGGCACCTACGAGCAGTACTTC	CASAGPSGTYEQYF
TRBJ1-4	.	TRBD1	TRBV5-6	TGTGCCAGCAGCTCAACAGGGGGGGACAATGAAAAACTGTTTTTT	CASSSTGGDNEKLFF
TRBJ1-5	once	TRBD1	TRBV10-3	TGTGCCATCAGCGATACCGGGACAGGAGGGGACAATCAGCCCCAGCATTTT	CAISDTGTGGDNQPQHF
TRBJ1-1	once	.	TRBV11-2	TGTGCCAGCAGTACCAACGACTTGAAGGCTTTCTTT	CASSTNDLKAFF
TRBJ1-1	.	.	TRBV3-1/TRBV3-2	TGTGCCAGCAGCCCGGGACTGATGAACACTGAAGCTTTCTTT	CASSPGLMNTEAFF
TRBJ2-5	.	TRBD2	TRBV9	TGTGCCAGCAGCCAAGCGGGGGGGCGAGAGACCCAGTACTTC	CASSQAGGRETQYF
TRBJ1-1	.	.	TRBV7-9	TGTGCCAGCAGCTTAGGCGGGGTTGAAGCTTTCTTT	CASSLGGVEAFF
TRBJ2-3	few	TRBD2	TRBV11-3	TGTGCCAGCAAGGGCGGGGGGGATACGCAGTATTTT	CASKGGGDTQYF
TRBJ1-4	.	.	TRBV10-3	TGTGCCATCAGTCGACAGGCAACTAATGAAAAACTGTTTTTT	CAISRQATNEKLFF
TRBJ1-1	.	TRBD1	TRBV6-5	TGTGCCAGCAGTACGGACAGGGGATCGACTGAAGCTTTCTTT	CASSTDRGSTEAFF
TRBJ2-3	.	TRBD2	TRBV30	TGTGCCTGGAGTGCGCTCGGCGGGGGTCCGCGGGGCACAGATACGCAGTATTTT	CAWSALGGGPRGTDTQYF
TRBJ2-3	.	.	TRBV7-3	TGTGCCAGCAGCTTACAGGGGGGCCCGAGCACAGATACGCAGTATTTT	CASSLQGGPSTDTQYF
TRBJ2-3	.	TRBD1	TRBV27	TGTGCCAGCAGTTCGGACAGGGGTAGCACAGATACGCAGTATTTT	CASSSDRGSTDTQYF
TRBJ2-5	.	TRBD2	TRBV10-3	TGTGCCATCAGTGATCCAGCGGGGGGGAGGGAGACCCAGTACTTC	CAISDPAGGRETQYF
TRBJ1-1	.	.	TRBV7-9	TGTGCCAGCAGCCAAGGAGGGACCCCTGAAGCTTTCTTT	CASSQGGTPEAFF
TRBJ1-3	once	TRBD1	TRBV5-1	TGCGCCAGCAGCTTGGACCGCCGACAGGGATCTGGAAACACCATATATTTT	CASSLDRRQGSGNTIYF
TRBJ1-5	once	.	TRBV7-2	TGTGCCAGCAGCTTCGCAGAGAGGGGCAATCAGCCCCAGCATTTT	CASSFAERGNQPQHF
TRBJ2-2	.	.	TRBV6-1	TGTGCCAGCAGTGAAGCGCTTGCCAGTCCCGGGGAGCTGTTTTTT	CASSEALASPGELFF
TRBJ1-3	few	TRBD1	TRBV9	TGTGCCAGAGGGTCTATCCCTCGGGACAGGGAGTTTTACTCTGGAAACACCATATATTTT	CARGSIPRDREFYSGNTIYF
TRBJ1-4	.	.	TRBV5-6	TGTGCCAGCAGCTTAGTGGGAGGAACCAATGAAAAACTGTTTTTT	CASSLVGGTNEKLFF
TRBJ2-2	.	.	TRBV2	TGTGCCAGCAGCCCGGGGGGCCAAGTCACCGGGGAGCTGTTTTTT	CASSPGGQVTGELFF
TRBJ2-1	.	.	TRBV25-1	TGTGCCAGCAGTGACATGTCTGGGAGCTCCTACAATGAGCAGTTCTTC	CASSDMSGSSYNEQFF
TRBJ1-2	.	.	TRBV6-1	TGTGCCAGCAGTGAAGGTAATATGTATGGCTACACCTTC	CASSEGNMYGYTF
TRBJ1-5	.	TRBD1	TRBV28	TGTGCCAGCAGTCGGGACAGCCTTAAGCCCCAGCATTTT	CASSRDSLKPQHF
TRBJ2-7	.	.	TRBV6-2/TRBV6-3	TGTGCCAGCAGTTACTGGGACTTCTACGACTCCTACGAGCAGTACTTC	CASSYWDFYDSYEQYF
TRBJ1-1	.	TRBD1	TRBV9	TGTGCCAGCAGCCCTGGGACAGCCTCGGCTGAAGCTTTCTTT	CASSPGTASAEAFF
TRBJ1-1	few	TRBD1	TRBV19	TGTGCCATCAGGGGGGTGTGGTACACTGAAGCTTTCTTT	CAIRGVWYTEAFF
TRBJ2-1	.	TRBD2	TRBV7-3	TGTGCCAGCAGATTCCAAGCGGGGGGGCGTCAGAGTGAGCAGTTCTTC	CASRFQAGGRQSEQFF
TRBJ2-3	.	.	TRBV10-3	TGTGCCATCAGGGAAGGACTTAGCACAGATACGCAGTATTTT	CAIREGLSTDTQYF
TRBJ1-1	.	.	TRBV21-1	TGTGCCAGCAGCAGGAAAGACAGGGTCATCACTGAAGCTTTCTTT	CASSRKDRVITEAFF
TRBJ1-4	.	TRBD1	TRBV4-1	TGCGCCAGCAGCCAAACCCCCCAGGGGGAGCGCGAAAAACTGTTTTTT	CASSQTPQGEREKLFF